This T cell receptor (beta chain) was sequenced during a study of tumor and adjacent non-tumor tissue in lung cancer. Study in general: Aged about 31 to 76 years, patients included 10 men and 5 women with stage I to III disease. Whole-study results and caveats: Tumor TCR diversity, when higher, was linked to shorter survival. Significantly higher TCR diversity was found in tumor than normal lung.

The CDR3 extends over 15 amino acids. CDR1 is LGHNA and CDR2 is YNFKEQ in the germline V gene. A modified ARM-PCR protocol with three rounds of nested PCR amplified TCRbeta. TCRdb independently ran MiXCR on the multiplex PCR reads; one entry per CDR3 protein. The sample has fewer than 150,000 distinct CDR3 sequences; approximately 72% are singletons. RNA was extracted from bulk tissue without any cell sorting. Turning to this clonotype: The antigen is unknown. Given a much more abundant clone one base away, this may be a read error.

The sequence came from a man aged 60-69 years with small cell lung cancer. The rearrangement joins TRBV4-2 to TRBJ1-2; D uncertain. Sequencing was performed on lung tumor tissue. The CDR3 bases are TGTGCCAGCAGCCAACCATTGGCGTCGGCCTATAGCTACACCTTC. It is translated as CASSQPLASAYSYTF.